The T cell receptor beta chain under discussion was sequenced for a study of shared clonotypes between healthy human individuals. Among the unsorted PBMC samples, replicate PCRs used around 0.3 ug DNA, roughly 33,000 T cell genomes. This table comes from immunoSEQ multiplex PCR, and its TCRdb copy is limited to in-frame clones, with some not included. The table includes approximately 440,000 clones, roughly 80% detected once. Study observations and caveats: Owing to a small donor count, the genetic and exposure-history diversity represented was limited.

A few counts support this clone. Its specificity is not known. V lost 4 bases and J lost 4, with 16 bases in between. Germline assignment: CDR1 LGHNA and CDR2 YSLEER. This CDR3 contains 15 residues. The clonotype was recovered from a woman aged 40 to 50 in good health. Some clones in this sample may be carry-over from other donors' samples. The J gene is TRBJ1-2, the V gene TRBV4-3; a weak D match, TRBD1 (6 bases). The sample consisted of PBMCs. The CDR3 loop is CASSPSTGATYGYTF. In nucleotides, the CDR3 is TGCGCCAGCAGCCCTTCGACAGGAGCTACCTATGGCTACACCTTC.